Following are 8 T cell receptor beta chains from one sample sequenced in a study of blood T cells in healthy people across ages. With a J-beta primer mix and a sample-barcoded 5' primer, a second PCR ran about 7 to 11 cycles. TCRdb processed the 5' RACE reads anew with MiXCR; each CDR3 protein has one entry. This sample has approximately 360,000 distinct CDR3 sequences, with roughly half found just once. The material sequenced was blood. The receptors derive from a man between 60 and 70 years old in good health.

This sequence joins TRBV18 and TRBJ1-2; maybe TRBD1 (6 bases). The CDR3 is 14 residues long. In germline, CDR1 is KGHSH, CDR2 LQKENI. V was pared by 6 bases and J by 6 bases, with 17 bases between. The CDR3 region has the DNA TGTGCCAGCTCGCCTAGGGGGGAAAGTGATGGCTACACCTTC. Translated, it gives CASSPRGESDGYTF. The whole variable domain, remainder taken from reference TRBV18 and TRBJ1-2, is NAGVMQNPRHLVRRRGQEARLRCSPMKGHSHVYWYRQLPEEGLKFMVYLQKENIIDESGMPKERFSAEFPKEGPSILRIQQVVRGDSAAYFCASSPRGESDGYTFGSGTRLTVV.

This clonotype came up a few times. The chain carries TRBV3-1 and TRBJ2-1, with TRBD2 identical over 10 bases. Germline assignment: CDR1 LGHDT and CDR2 YNNKEL (reference sequence). Unmatched junction bases numbered 4, after V lost 2 bases and J lost 6 bases. The CDR3 totals 15 residues. Here the CDR3 reads CASSQRLAGRNEQFF. The CDR3 bases are TGTGCCAGCAGCCAAAGACTAGCGGGTCGCAATGAGCAGTTCTTC.

The chain links TRBV27 to TRBJ2-3; 8 nucleotides line up with TRBD1. The trim removed 5 bases at V and 8 bases at J, leaving 9 bases unmatched. Looked up from germline, CDR1 is MNHEY and CDR2 is SMNVEV (reference sequence). The CDR3 is 14 residues long. CDR3 nucleotides: TGTGCCAGCAGTCCGGGACAGGACGCCCGTACGCAGTATTTT. Protein sequence: CASSPGQDARTQYF.

This sequence joins TRBV21-1 and TRBJ2-1. TRBV21-1 is noted as a pseudogene. This CDR3 has 13 residues. The CDR3 sequence is CASSSWTENEQFF. For the CDR3, the DNA is TGTGCCAGCAGCAGCTGGACCGAAAATGAGCAGTTCTTC.

This chain uses TRBV6-1 with TRBJ2-5; 7 nucleotides line up with TRBD1. The DNA end is a closer match to TRBJ2-7, so the J assignment may be wrong. Germline assignment: CDR1 MNHNS and CDR2 SASEGT. This CDR3 comprises 15 residues. CDR3 nucleotides: TGTGCCAGCAGTAAGGACAGGTGGAGGACCTACGAGCAGTACTTC. It translates to CASSKDRWRTYEQYF.

This chain uses TRBV5-1 with TRBJ2-1; 7 bases map to TRBD1. The J segment lost 4 bases and the V segment lost 1 base, leaving 8 bases of the junction unmatched. The CDR3 contains 16 residues. Germline CDR1 and CDR2: SGHRS and YFSETQ. This CDR3 is CASSLSRDSIYNEQFF. The CDR3 region has the DNA TGCGCCAGCAGCTTGTCACGGGACAGCATATACAATGAGCAGTTCTTC.

The sample holds a few counts of this clonotype. J is TRBJ2-3 and V is TRBV7-2; D is perhaps TRBD1 or TRBD2 (5 bases each). V was clipped by 5 bases and J by 5 bases, with 23 bases between them. This CDR3 has 17 amino acids. CDR1 and CDR2 from the germline V gene are SGHTA and FQGNSA. The CDR3 sequence is CASSLRPGLGVIDTQYF. CDR3 DNA sequence: TGTGCCAGCAGCCTCCGCCCGGGGCTAGGAGTCATAGATACGCAGTATTTT. The whole variable domain, remainder taken from reference TRBV7-2 and TRBJ2-3, is GAGVSQSPSNKVTEKGKDVELRCDPISGHTALYWYRQSLGQGLEFLIYFQGNSAPDKSGLPSDRFSAERTGGSVSTLTIQRTQQEDSAVYLCASSLRPGLGVIDTQYFGPGTRLTVL.

The V and J genes are TRBV7-2 and TRBJ2-1, with TRBD2 identical over 8 bases. V was clipped by 5 bases and J by 4 bases; unmatched bases: 7. CDR1 and CDR2 from the germline V gene are SGHTA and FQGNSA. The CDR3 runs to 15 residues. The CDR3 here is CASSAPGGGYNEQFF. CDR3 DNA sequence: TGTGCCAGCAGCGCCCCGGGCGGGGGGTACAATGAGCAGTTCTTC.